Shown below are 10 T cell receptor beta chains from a single sample sequenced in a study of blood T cell repertoires in COVID-19. The table came from immunoSEQ multiplex PCR; TCRdb's copy has only in-frame clones and leaves some out. The sample shows about 300,000 clones, approximately 85% of them seen only once. The sequencing sample was made of PBMCs or T cells enriched from blood (not recorded which). The source is a man aged 30-40 years who had recovered from COVID-19.

This clone was counted between two and nine times. The chain couples TRBV28 to TRBJ2-7, with TRBD1 as a possible D gene (5 bases). The CDR3 is 15 amino acids. With 2 bases removed from V and 0 bases from J, the gap between germline ends came to 11 bases. Germline V lookup: CDR1 MDHEN, CDR2 SYDVKM. In nucleotides, the CDR3 is TGTGCCAGCAGTTTAGAACAGGCTAGCTCCTACGAGCAGTACTTC. Protein: CASSLEQASSYEQYF.

The chain is built from TRBV6-5 and TRBJ2-7; perhaps TRBD1 as D (5 bases). Germline values: CDR1 MNHEY, CDR2 SVGAGI. V lost 7 bases, J lost 9 bases, and 13 bases lay in between. The CDR3 is 11 residues long. In nucleotides, the CDR3 is TGTGCCAGCACCACAGGTCTTGGGCAGTACTTC. Translating gives CASTTGLGQYF.

The chain joins TRBV21-1 to TRBJ1-2; TRBD1 reflects the table's D call only, with no check against the DNA. TRBV21-1 is assigned pseudogene status. This CDR3 comprises 16 residues. The CDR3 DNA reads as TGTGCCAGCAGCGCGACCGACAGGGGCCGAGACTATGGCTACACCTTC. The encoded protein is CASSATDRGRDYGYTF.

The V gene is TRBV7-9, the J gene TRBJ2-7; D possibly corresponds to TRBD2 (5 bases). Germline assignment: CDR1 SEHNR and CDR2 FQNEAQ (reference sequence). V gave up 4 bases and J gave up 6 bases, with 13 bases separating them. The CDR3 has 13 residues. The CDR3 DNA is TGTGCCAGCAGCTGGTCGGGGTCTTTCGAGCAGTACTTC. As protein: CASSWSGSFEQYF. Filled out from reference TRBV7-9 and TRBJ2-7, the complete variable domain reads DTGVSQNPRHKITKRGQNVTFRCDPISEHNRLYWYRQTLGQGPEFLTYFQNEAQLEKSRLLSDRFSAERPKGSFSTLEIQRTEQGDSAMYLCASSWSGSFEQYFGPGTRLTVT.

V usage is TRBV6-5 and J usage is TRBJ1-1, with TRBD1 matching over 7 bases. Losses at the gene ends were 6 bases for V and 0 bases for J; bases not matched to a gene: 4. This CDR3 has 14 amino acids. Germline V gene lookup returns CDR1 MNHEY and CDR2 SVGAGI. The CDR3 spells CASSRDSLNTEAFF. DNA for the CDR3: TGTGCCAGCAGCCGGGACAGTCTGAACACTGAAGCTTTCTTT.

The rearrangement uses TRBV19 and TRBJ1-1; TRBD1 agrees at 10 bases. CDR3 length equals 14 residues. V dropped 6 bases and J dropped 6; count of bases not matched to a gene: 7. Germline assignment: CDR1 LNHDA and CDR2 SQIVND (reference sequence). DNA for the CDR3: TGTGCCAGTAGCCCGGGACAGGGGATTGCTGAAGCTTTCTTT. Residues: CASSPGQGIAEAFF.

The chain is built from TRBV5-3 and TRBJ1-1; D possibly corresponds to TRBD1 (5 bases). TRBV5-3 falls under the ORF class, with uncertain function. Trimming pared 3 bases from V and 1 base from J, leaving 10 bases between. CDR3 length: 14 residues. CDR3 sequence: CARSSQDRNTEAFF. The CDR3 nucleotides read TGTGCCAGAAGCTCTCAAGACAGGAACACTGAAGCTTTCTTT.

This clone was counted a single time. The chain uses TRBV12-1 and TRBJ1-2; the tabulated D call, TRBD1, remains unverified against the DNA. TRBV12-1 represents a pseudogene. The CDR3 has 15 amino acids. CDR3 protein: CASSTKGQANYGYTF. For the CDR3, the DNA is TGTGCCAGCAGCACCAAGGGACAGGCCAACTATGGCTACACCTTC.

The chain couples TRBV9 to TRBJ1-2; a possible D gene is TRBD1 (5 bases). V was clipped by 0 bases and J by 8 bases, with 20 bases between them. The CDR3 length is 16 residues. Looked up from germline, CDR1 is SGDLS and CDR2 is YYNGEE. The CDR3 is CASSVEAGRAAGGYTF. In nucleotides, the CDR3 is TGTGCCAGCAGCGTAGAGGCGGGACGAGCGGCAGGGGGCTACACCTTC.

The chain uses TRBV30 and TRBJ1-3, with D possibly matching TRBD1 (5 bases). CDR1 is GTSNPN and CDR2 is SVGIG in the germline V gene (reference sequence). Trimming took off 5 bases at V and 1 base at J, with 9 bases between the two ends. CDR3 size: 13 residues. For the CDR3, the DNA is TGTGCCTGGGCCAGGGTTTCTGGAAACACCATATATTTT. Translation gives CAWARVSGNTIYF.